Presented here are 27 T cell receptor beta chains from one specimen sequenced in a study of blood T cell repertoires in COVID-19. The table came from immunoSEQ multiplex PCR; TCRdb's copy has only in-frame clones and leaves some out. Here the sample spans 110,000 to 150,000 clones, almost 80% being singletons. The sample consisted of peripheral blood. These receptors were obtained from a man aged 50 or older with active or convalescent COVID-19.

The chain uses TRBV6-1 and TRBJ1-5; 8 bases agree with TRBD1. From germline, CDR1 is MNHNS and CDR2 SASEGT. The CDR3 totals 15 residues. Trimming removed 1 base from V and 7 bases from J; junction bases left unmatched: 6. The CDR3 here is CASSEGQGIGQPQHF. DNA of the CDR3: TGTGCCAGCAGTGAAGGACAGGGGATTGGGCAGCCCCAGCATTTT.

This chain connects TRBV6-6 to TRBJ1-5; tentatively, D is TRBD1 (5 bases). Germline CDR1 reads MNHNY; CDR2 reads SVGAGI (reference sequence). The V gene lost 7 bases and the J gene lost 4 bases, with 17 bases spanning the gap. This CDR3 has 15 residues. CDR3 in DNA: TGTGCCAGCACTCTCGGCAGGGCAGCAAATCAGCCCCAGCATTTT. Translating gives CASTLGRAANQPQHF.

The gene calls are TRBV27 and TRBJ1-1; no firm D call. Germline CDR1 MNHEY, CDR2 SMNVEV (reference sequence). The CDR3 runs 13 residues. With 5 bases removed from V and 3 bases from J, the gap between germline ends came to 10 bases. Here the CDR3 DNA reads TGTGCCAGCAGTGCCGACTCGTACACTGAAGCTTTCTTT. Its translation: CASSADSYTEAFF.

This chain uses TRBV7-2 with TRBJ2-7; 7 bases map to TRBD2. CDR1 SGHTA and CDR2 FQGNSA come from the germline V gene. This CDR3 spans 13 amino acids. V trimming: 4 bases; J trimming: 5 bases; junction bases outside the gene matches: 5. The CDR3 DNA sequence: TGTGCCAGCAGCTCGACTAGCTACCACGAGCAGTACTTC. Translation gives CASSSTSYHEQYF.

The J gene is TRBJ1-3, the V gene TRBV7-9, with D possibly TRBD1 on 6 matching bases. The CDR3 extends over 15 amino acids. V was cut by 0 bases and J by 4 bases, with 10 bases left in between. The germline V gene encodes CDR1 SEHNR and CDR2 FQNEAQ (reference sequence). CDR3 protein: CASSLATGFGNTIYF. CDR3 coding DNA: TGTGCCAGCAGCTTAGCAACAGGGTTCGGAAACACCATATATTTT.

J is TRBJ1-6 and V is TRBV5-4; D may be TRBD1 (5 bases). The germline CDR1 and CDR2 sequences are SGHNT and YYREEE (reference sequence). Trimming removed 3 bases at V and 0 bases at J, with 16 bases between. The CDR3 extends over 18 amino acids. The CDR3 DNA follows: TGTGCCAGCAGCTCTCCGGGGGATTCAAGCTCCTATAATTCACCCCTCCACTTT. This translates into CASSSPGDSSSYNSPLHF.

V is TRBV19 and J is TRBJ2-5; TRBD2 agrees at 10 bases. The CDR3 is made up of 14 amino acids. Germline trimming cut 7 bases from V and 4 bases from J; bases unmatched to any gene: 6. Germline V CDR1 and CDR2: LNHDA, SQIVND (reference sequence). The CDR3 DNA sequence: TGTGCCAGTAAGCTAGCGGGAGATGGAGAGACCCAGTACTTC. Amino acid sequence: CASKLAGDGETQYF.

V and J are TRBV28 and TRBJ2-3, with 8 nucleotides matching TRBD2. Trimming took 2 bases from V and 8 from J; bases not matched to a gene: 12. This CDR3 contains 16 residues. Germline V lookup: CDR1 MDHEN, CDR2 SYDVKM. The CDR3 region is CASSLGARSGSITQYF. CDR3 nucleotides: TGTGCCAGCAGTTTAGGAGCGCGGAGCGGGAGTATTACGCAGTATTTT.

This chain uses TRBV18 with TRBJ2-1; D may be TRBD2 (5 bases). Germline assignment: CDR1 KGHSH and CDR2 LQKENI. The CDR3 consists of 16 residues. Trimming stripped 0 bases from V and 5 bases from J, with 14 bases between. The CDR3: CASSPPRLARDNEQFF. The DNA of the CDR3 is TGTGCCAGCTCACCACCCCGCTTAGCGAGGGACAATGAGCAGTTCTTC.

The chain employs TRBV6-1 and TRBJ1-4; TRBD1 might be the D (5 bases). The germline gives CDR1 MNHNS, CDR2 SASEGT. The CDR3 contains 16 residues. Trimming took 0 bases from V and 8 from J, leaving 16 bases between them. The CDR3 sequence: CASSEAPSGGREKLFF. The CDR3 nucleotides read TGTGCCAGCAGTGAAGCCCCCTCCGGGGGAAGGGAAAAACTGTTTTTT.

J is TRBJ2-5 and V is TRBV27; 12 positions match TRBD2. This CDR3 has 17 amino acids. V shed 2 bases and J 5 bases; nucleotides not matched to a gene: 9. Germline lookup yields CDR1 MNHEY and CDR2 SMNVEV (reference sequence). CDR3 bases: TGTGCCAGCAGTTTAGGTCTAGCGGGAGGGCCTTGGGAGACCCAGTACTTC. This translates into CASSLGLAGGPWETQYF.

This clone occurred a few times. This chain links TRBV3-1 (or the pseudogene TRBV3-2) with TRBJ2-7; maybe TRBD1 (8 bases). The CDR3 spans 15 residues. Germline lookup yields CDR1 LGHDT and CDR2 YNNKEL (reference sequence). With 4 bases removed from V and 4 bases from J, the gap between germline ends came to 17 bases. CDR3 loop: CASSRRTGRAYEQYF. DNA of the CDR3: TGTGCCAGCAGCCGCCGGACAGGGAGGGCATACGAGCAGTACTTC.

The chain is built from TRBV21-1 and TRBJ1-3; the table's TRBD1 call for D was not verified on the DNA. TRBV21-1 has pseudogene status. The CDR3 extends over 12 amino acids. The CDR3 loop is CAIDSPGNTIYF. The CDR3, as DNA: TGTGCCATCGACAGTCCTGGAAACACCATATATTTT.

CDR3 DNA: TGTGCCAGCAGCAAAAACGGGGGGCGGACCCCATATGGCTACACCTTC. It translates to CASSKNGGRTPYGYTF. This chain joins TRBV7-2 and TRBJ1-2; D possibly corresponds to TRBD1 (6 bases). This CDR3 has 16 amino acids. The germline V and J ends were trimmed by 5 bases and 5 bases, with 21 bases remaining between them. Germline V gene lookup returns CDR1 SGHTA and CDR2 FQGNSA.

This chain uses TRBV12-3 or TRBV12-4 with TRBJ2-1; D remains ambiguous. The CDR3 runs to 11 residues. V was pared by 5 bases and J by 10 bases, with 9 bases between. CDR3 nucleotide sequence: TGTGCCAGCAGTCCCCTCGAGGAGCAGTTCTTC. Its translation: CASSPLEEQFF.

The chain joins TRBV10-3 to TRBJ2-7, with D possibly TRBD2 on 5 matching bases. The CDR3 extends over 15 amino acids. Germline values: CDR1 ENHRY, CDR2 SYGVKD. The V end lost 6 bases, the J end lost 0 bases, and 15 bases lay between the germline ends. The CDR3 DNA reads TGTGCCATCAGGGACGGACTCTTTCTCTCCTACGAGCAGTACTTC. This gives the protein CAIRDGLFLSYEQYF.

This chain connects TRBV27 to TRBJ2-7; the match to TRBD2 covers 8 bases. Losses at the gene ends were 1 base for V and 7 bases for J; bases not matched to a gene: 3. The length of the CDR3 is 13 residues. Germline CDR1 and CDR2: MNHEY and SMNVEV (reference sequence). CDR3 coding DNA: TGTGCCAGCAGTTTATGGGGCGGGAGGGAGCAGTACTTC. Protein product: CASSLWGGREQYF.

CDR3 DNA: TGTGCCAGCAGCGCGACCAGGCTGATGAACACTGAAGCTTTCTTT. Protein product: CASSATRLMNTEAFF. The chain employs TRBV7-2 and TRBJ1-1; D is unclear. The germline V and J ends were trimmed by 5 bases and 0 bases, with 13 bases remaining between them. The CDR3 runs to 15 residues. Germline CDR1 is SGHTA and CDR2 is FQGNSA. The full variable domain, with the rest looked up from reference TRBV7-2 and TRBJ1-1, is GAGVSQSPSNKVTEKGKDVELRCDPISGHTALYWYRQSLGQGLEFLIYFQGNSAPDKSGLPSDRFSAERTGGSVSTLTIQRTQQEDSAVYLCASSATRLMNTEAFFGQGTRLTVV.

This clone was detected only a few times. The CDR3 DNA follows: TGTGCCAGCCTAGCCCCGGGAGGGAGGTACAATGAGCAGTTCTTC. Translated: CASLAPGGRYNEQFF. V is TRBV11-2 and J is TRBJ2-1; 8 positions agree with TRBD2. The junction had 10 bases not matched to a gene; V was cut back by 8 bases and J by 4 bases. The CDR3 covers 15 residues. The germline CDR1 and CDR2 sequences are SGHAT and FQNNGV.

The chain employs TRBV7-3 and TRBJ2-5; weak D call: TRBD2 (6 bases). Germline lookup yields CDR1 SGHTA and CDR2 FQGTGA. V was pared by 1 base and J by 2 bases, with 14 bases between. The CDR3 length is 16 residues. CDR3 amino acids: CASSLKLAAPQETQYF. Here the CDR3 DNA reads TGTGCCAGCAGCTTAAAGTTAGCGGCTCCACAAGAGACCCAGTACTTC.

J is TRBJ2-1 and V is TRBV5-1; D remains ambiguous. CDR3 length: 13 residues. The germline V and J ends were trimmed by 0 bases and 5 bases, with 6 bases remaining between them. The germline gives CDR1 SGHRS, CDR2 YFSETQ. This CDR3 reads CASSLGLNNEQFF. The DNA for the CDR3 is TGCGCCAGCAGCTTGGGACTGAACAATGAGCAGTTCTTC. Drawing the rest from reference TRBV5-1 and TRBJ2-1, the complete variable domain is KAGVTQTPRYLIKTRGQQVTLSCSPISGHRSVSWYQQTPGQGLQFLFEYFSETQRNKGNFPGRFSGRQFSNSRSEMNVSTLELGDSALYLCASSLGLNNEQFFGPGTRLTVL.

In DNA form, the CDR3 reads TGTGCCAGCAGCAAAGTAACTGGACTAGCGGGGCCCTACGAGCAGTACTTC. Its translation: CASSKVTGLAGPYEQYF. The V and J genes are TRBV21-1 and TRBJ2-7; the D segment call TRBD2 is taken from the table without a DNA check. TRBV21-1 is labeled a pseudogene. This CDR3 contains 17 residues.

This chain connects TRBV6-2 or TRBV6-3 to TRBJ2-3, with 12 bases fitting TRBD2. V lost 2 bases to trimming and J lost 3 bases; unmatched junction nucleotides: 6. The CDR3 extends over 17 amino acids. Looked up from germline, CDR1 is MNHEY and CDR2 is SVGEGT. CDR3 sequence: CASSYPTSGSTTDTQYF. DNA for the CDR3: TGTGCCAGCAGTTACCCGACTAGCGGGAGTACGACAGATACGCAGTATTTT.

The rearrangement links TRBV6-1 to TRBJ1-1, with D perhaps matching TRBD1 (6 bases). CDR3 length: 15 amino acids. Germline-derived CDR1 and CDR2 are MNHNS and SASEGT. V lost 3 bases to trimming and J lost 0 bases, with 11 bases between them. The CDR3 here is CASSETGAMNTEAFF. For the CDR3, the DNA is TGTGCCAGCAGTGAGACAGGTGCCATGAACACTGAAGCTTTCTTT.

The chain couples TRBV19 to TRBJ1-1; D unresolved. The germline V gene has CDR1 LNHDA and CDR2 SQIVND (reference sequence). V lost 3 bases to trimming and J lost 6 bases, with 5 bases between them. The CDR3 contains 11 residues. The CDR3 is CASSMYSEAFF. For the CDR3, the DNA is TGTGCCAGTAGTATGTATTCTGAAGCTTTCTTT.

For this clone: This same CDR3 is encoded by further DNA sequences in the sample. The chain uses TRBV5-6 and TRBJ1-2; the D gene is possibly TRBD1 (5 bases). V was pared by 4 bases and J by 2 bases, with 9 bases between. The CDR3 spans 13 residues. The germline gives CDR1 SGHDT, CDR2 YYEEEE. The CDR3 region is CASSLGQNYGYTF. CDR3 DNA sequence: TGTGCCAGCAGCCTCGGACAAAACTATGGCTACACCTTC.

The V and J genes are TRBV7-3 and TRBJ1-1; TRBD1 agrees at 7 bases. In germline, CDR1 is SGHTA, CDR2 FQGTGA. V dropped 5 bases and J dropped 4; count of bases not matched to a gene: 7. This CDR3 is 14 amino acids long. This CDR3 is CASSPTGVGTEAFF. In nucleotides, the CDR3 is TGTGCCAGCAGCCCCACAGGGGTCGGCACTGAAGCTTTCTTT.